The source of this TCR beta chain is a study of blood T cell repertoires in COVID-19. V trimming: 0 bases; J trimming: 5 bases; junction bases outside the gene matches: 6. Germline CDR1 GTSNPN, CDR2 SVGIG (reference sequence). This CDR3 comprises 14 residues. Profiled with immunoSEQ multiplex PCR; TCRdb holds only in-frame clones, not every one. Of some 390,000 clones in the sample, more than 70% were seen once. The TCR comes from a woman aged 55-69 years with COVID-19, enrolled during active disease. This chain uses TRBV30 with TRBJ1-1, with 7 bases identical to TRBD1. Source material: peripheral blood. CDR3 DNA: TGTGCCTGGAGTGTATCAGGGGGAGGAACTGAAGCTTTCTTT. Amino acids: CAWSVSGGGTEAFF.